A selection of T cell receptor beta chains follows, all from one sample in a study of monozygotic twins with inflammatory bowel disease. TCRdb reprocessed the 5' RACE reads, with one entry per CDR3 protein and no DNA. Its listing shows just over 300,000 distinct CDR3 sequences. The sample taken for sequencing was blood. The origin of the receptors is a human donor with ulcerative colitis or Crohn's disease, or a healthy co-twin of an affected twin (not recorded which). The CDR3 runs from the conserved cysteine through the conserved F or W.

TRBV14,TRBJ1-1,CASSRRAPGQGLNTEVFF
TRBV28,TRBJ1-1,CGSSSNTEAFF
TRBV28,TRBJ1-5,CASSLRLGQYHQPQHF
TRBV20-1,TRBJ1-2,CSAGDWRTGYTF
TRBV12-3/TRBV12-4,TRBJ1-5,CASSFRAHQPQHF
TRBV12-3/TRBV12-4,TRBJ2-7,CASSSRLYEQYF
TRBV9,TRBJ2-2,CASTLCRTNTGELFF
TRBV4-2,TRBJ2-4,CASSQDRLGTGLLAKNIQYF
TRBV25-1,TRBJ1-6,CASRTGEQSYNSPLHF
TRBV30,TRBJ2-4,CAWSPPYGGMYF